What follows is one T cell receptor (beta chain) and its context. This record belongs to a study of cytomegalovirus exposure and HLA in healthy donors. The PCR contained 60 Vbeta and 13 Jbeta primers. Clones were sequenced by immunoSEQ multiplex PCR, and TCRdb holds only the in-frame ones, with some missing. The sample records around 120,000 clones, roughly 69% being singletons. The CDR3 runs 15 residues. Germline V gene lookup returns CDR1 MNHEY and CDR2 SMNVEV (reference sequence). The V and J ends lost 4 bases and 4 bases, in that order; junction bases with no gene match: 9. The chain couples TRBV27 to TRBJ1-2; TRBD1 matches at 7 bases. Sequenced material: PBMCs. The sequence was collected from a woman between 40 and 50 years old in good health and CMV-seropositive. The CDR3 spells CASSSRYRGGYGYTF. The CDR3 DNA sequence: TGTGCCAGCAGTTCTCGCTACAGGGGAGGCTATGGCTACACCTTC.